The subject of this entry is one T cell receptor (beta chain). Antigen specificity is unknown. The sample originates from a study of response to subunit inactivated influenza vaccine. Germline-derived CDR1 and CDR2 are MNHEY and SMNVEV (reference sequence). The CDR3 sequence is 13 residues long. Between the trimmed V and J ends, which lost 7 bases and 2 bases, there was a span of 10 bases. TCRdb reanalysed the RT-PCR reads using MiXCR and keeps one entry per CDR3 protein. Altogether 500,000 to 600,000 distinct CDR3 sequences are present, approximately 15% being singletons, with the ten largest covering about 3%. The study, taken as a whole, reports: Researchers suggested that each seasonal influenza vaccination recruits few new T cells.

The chain recombines TRBV27 with TRBJ2-3; a possible D gene is TRBD2 (5 bases). The sequenced sample was CD4+ T cells sorted from PBMCs, obtained around 25 months after vaccination. The sequence came from a man in his fifties or sixties who received an inactivated influenza vaccine. The CDR3 bases are TGTGCCAGCACAACGGGGATCACAGATACGCAGTATTTT. Its protein is CASTTGITDTQYF.